These 11 T cell receptor beta chains originate from one sample sequenced in a study of identical twins. TCRdb recomputed calls from the 5' RACE reads with MiXCR, one row per CDR3 protein. The sample contains fewer than 550,000 distinct CDR3 sequences, approximately 14% of which appear only once. These data were likewise used in another study, on yellow fever vaccine responses in identical twins.

The source material was CD4+ T cells sorted from blood. These TCRs come from a woman aged 18-30 years in good health.

J is TRBJ2-3 and V is TRBV25-1; perhaps TRBD2 as D (6 bases). Germline loops: CDR1 MGHDK, CDR2 SYGVNS. The CDR3 consists of 17 residues. The V and J ends lost 1 base and 2 bases respectively, with 16 bases between them. CDR3 sequence (DNA): TGTGCCAGCAGTGAATTGGGGACTGGTGCTTCCACAGATACGCAGTATTTT. This sequence encodes CASSELGTGASTDTQYF.

DNA of the CDR3: TGTGCCAGCAGTTTACCCAGCGGGGGGCGTAATGAGCAGTTCTTC. Encoded protein: CASSLPSGGRNEQFF. The V and J genes are TRBV27 and TRBJ2-1; 9 positions match TRBD2. J gave up 7 bases and V 2 bases, and 6 bases lay outside the gene matches. This CDR3 contains 15 residues. Per germline, CDR1 MNHEY and CDR2 SMNVEV (reference sequence).

This clonotype has a handful of counts. The rearrangement joins TRBV4-3 to TRBJ1-5; D not certain. The CDR3 runs 13 residues. The V gene's germline CDR1 is LGHNA and CDR2 YSLEER. V lost 0 bases, J lost 4 bases, and 4 bases lay in between. The CDR3 region has the DNA TGCGCCAGCAGCCAAGAGTTGAATCAGCCCCAGCATTTT. Translation gives CASSQELNQPQHF.

The rearrangement links TRBV20-1 to TRBJ2-1; 8 bases align to TRBD1. The V and J ends lost 7 bases and 6 bases, in that order; junction bases with no gene match: 8. The CDR3 loop spans 13 amino acids. Germline assignment: CDR1 DFQATT and CDR2 SNEGSKA (reference sequence). Here the CDR3 reads CSVPKGQVNEQFF. The CDR3 region has the DNA TGCAGTGTCCCTAAGGGACAGGTCAATGAGCAGTTCTTC.

This clonotype was seen only a few times. This chain links TRBV6-1 with TRBJ2-5, with 8 bases aligning to TRBD2. V shed 7 bases and J 3 bases; nucleotides not matched to a gene: 10. The length of the CDR3 is 15 residues. Germline CDR1 and CDR2: MNHNS and SASEGT. CDR3 residues: CASNVRGAGEETQYF. In nucleotides, the CDR3 is TGTGCCAGCAACGTGAGAGGAGCGGGAGAAGAGACCCAGTACTTC.

This clonotype was observed a handful of times. The chain employs TRBV7-8 and TRBJ2-3; TRBD2 aligns across 11 bases. Germline V CDR1 and CDR2: SGHVS, FQNEAQ. After removal of 5 bases from V and 2 bases from J, the junction contained 6 bases not matched to a gene. There are 16 residues in the CDR3. The CDR3 sequence is CASSSSGGGPTDTQYF. CDR3 DNA sequence: TGTGCCAGCAGCAGTAGCGGGGGGGGTCCCACAGATACGCAGTATTTT.

This rearrangement joins TRBV3-1 to TRBJ2-1; no firm D call. CDR3 length: 15 amino acids. The ends were cut back, 0 bases at V and 2 bases at J, with 8 bases in the middle. Looked up from germline, CDR1 is LGHDT and CDR2 is YNNKEL (reference sequence). The CDR3 DNA reads as TGTGCCAGCAGCCAAGAGGCCAGCCCCTACAATGAGCAGTTCTTC. It specifies CASSQEASPYNEQFF.

The rearrangement links TRBV28 to TRBJ1-4; no clear D. Germline V CDR1 and CDR2: MDHEN, SYDVKM. Deletions cut 2 bases from V and 4 bases from J, with 8 bases between. There are 14 residues in the CDR3. The CDR3 sequence is CASSLRPYNEKLFF. The CDR3 DNA is TGTGCCAGCAGTTTACGGCCTTATAATGAAAAACTGTTTTTT.

The chain joins TRBV7-9 to TRBJ2-7; a weak D match, TRBD1 (8 bases). The CDR3 has 15 amino acids. V gave up 6 bases and J gave up 1 base, with 16 bases separating them. CDR1 and CDR2 from the germline V gene are SEHNR and FQNEAQ (reference sequence). CDR3 coding DNA: TGTGCCAGCAGACGTACAGGGGGGGGATCCTACGAGCAGTACTTC. This sequence encodes CASRRTGGGSYEQYF. The full variable domain, rest sourced from reference TRBV7-9 and TRBJ2-7, is DTGVSQNPRHKITKRGQNVTFRCDPISEHNRLYWYRQTLGQGPEFLTYFQNEAQLEKSRLLSDRFSAERPKGSFSTLEIQRTEQGDSAMYLCASRRTGGGSYEQYFGPGTRLTVT.

As to this clonotype: One end of the junction does not line up with germline, which may come from a read error. The gene calls are TRBV20-1 and TRBJ2-5, with D unclear. The CDR3 length is 13 residues. The germline V gene has CDR1 DFQATT and CDR2 SNEGSKA (reference sequence). CDR3 region: CSANNPPDLKGHF. The CDR3 bases are TGCAGTGCGAATAACCCCCCGGACCTTAAAGGGCACTTC.

The CDR3 spells CASSIGAGGRDEQFF. CDR3 bases: TGTGCCAGCTCTATCGGAGCGGGGGGTAGAGATGAGCAGTTCTTC. The chain has TRBV18 and TRBJ2-1, with 9 nucleotides matching TRBD2. CDR1 KGHSH and CDR2 LQKENI come from the germline V gene. The CDR3 contains 15 residues. Losses at the gene ends were 6 bases for V and 8 bases for J; bases not matched to a gene: 11.